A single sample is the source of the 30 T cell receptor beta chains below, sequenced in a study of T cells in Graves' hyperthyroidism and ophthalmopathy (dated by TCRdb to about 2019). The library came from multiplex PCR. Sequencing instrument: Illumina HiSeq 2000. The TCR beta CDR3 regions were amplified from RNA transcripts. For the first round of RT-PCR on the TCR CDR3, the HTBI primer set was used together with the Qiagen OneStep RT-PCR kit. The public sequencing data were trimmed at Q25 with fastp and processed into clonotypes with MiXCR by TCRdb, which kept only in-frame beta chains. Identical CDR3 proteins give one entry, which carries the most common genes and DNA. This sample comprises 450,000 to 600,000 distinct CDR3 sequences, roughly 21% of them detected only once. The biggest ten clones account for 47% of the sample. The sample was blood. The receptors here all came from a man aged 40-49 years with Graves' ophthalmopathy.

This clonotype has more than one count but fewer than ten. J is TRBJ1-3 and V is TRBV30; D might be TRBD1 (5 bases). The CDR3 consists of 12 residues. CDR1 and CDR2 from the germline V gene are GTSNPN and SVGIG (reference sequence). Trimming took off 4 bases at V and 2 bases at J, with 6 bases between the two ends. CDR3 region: CAWTRAGNTIYF. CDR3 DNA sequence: TGTGCCTGGACCAGGGCTGGAAACACCATATATTTT.

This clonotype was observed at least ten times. The CDR3 coding sequence is TGTGCCAGCAGTCCCTACCTGGACAGGGGGAATCAAGAGACCCAGTACTTC. Its protein product is CASSPYLDRGNQETQYF. The chain carries TRBV27 and TRBJ2-5; 10 nucleotides line up with TRBD1. V dropped 5 bases and J dropped 2; count of bases not matched to a gene: 11. The CDR3 runs 17 residues. Germline V gene data show CDR1 as MNHEY and CDR2 as SMNVEV (reference sequence).

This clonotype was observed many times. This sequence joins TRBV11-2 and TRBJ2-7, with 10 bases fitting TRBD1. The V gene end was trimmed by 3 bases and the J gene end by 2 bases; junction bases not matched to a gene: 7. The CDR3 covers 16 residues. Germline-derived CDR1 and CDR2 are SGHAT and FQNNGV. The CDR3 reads CASSFPGQGRTYEQYF. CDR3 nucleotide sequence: TGTGCCAGCAGCTTCCCGGGACAGGGGCGGACCTACGAGCAGTACTTC. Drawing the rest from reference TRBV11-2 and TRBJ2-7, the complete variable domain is EAGVAQSPRYKIIEKRQSVAFWCNPISGHATLYWYQQILGQGPKLLIQFQNNGVVDDSQLPKDRFSAERLKGVDSTLKIQPAKLEDSAVYLCASSFPGQGRTYEQYFGPGTRLTVT.

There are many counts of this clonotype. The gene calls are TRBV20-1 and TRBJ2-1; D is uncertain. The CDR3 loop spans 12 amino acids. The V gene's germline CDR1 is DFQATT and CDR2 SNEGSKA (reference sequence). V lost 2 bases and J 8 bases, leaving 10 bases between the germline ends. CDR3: CSARRWTDEQFF. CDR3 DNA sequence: TGCAGTGCTAGAAGGTGGACGGATGAGCAGTTCTTC.

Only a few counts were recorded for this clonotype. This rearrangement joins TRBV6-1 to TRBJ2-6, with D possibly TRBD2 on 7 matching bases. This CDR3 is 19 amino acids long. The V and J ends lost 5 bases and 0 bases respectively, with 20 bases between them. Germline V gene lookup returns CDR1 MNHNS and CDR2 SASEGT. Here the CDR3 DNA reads TGTGCCAGCAGTACCTCTCGGGGGGCGCGCCTCTCTGGGGCCAACGTCCTGACTTTC. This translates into CASSTSRGARLSGANVLTF.

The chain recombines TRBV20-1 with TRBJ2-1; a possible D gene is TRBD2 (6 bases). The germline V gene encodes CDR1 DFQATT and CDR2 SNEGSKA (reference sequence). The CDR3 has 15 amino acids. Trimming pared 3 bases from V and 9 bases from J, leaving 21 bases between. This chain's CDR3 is CSASHAGLRFGEQFF. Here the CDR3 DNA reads TGCAGTGCTAGCCATGCGGGACTCAGGTTCGGTGAGCAGTTCTTC.

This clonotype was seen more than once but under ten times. CDR3 nucleotides: TGCGCCAGCAGCGCGGGTACCGGGACGGGAAATGAAAAACTGTTTTTT. Protein: CASSAGTGTGNEKLFF. V and J are TRBV5-1 and TRBJ1-4, with a tentative D call TRBD1 (5 bases). V lost 4 bases and J 5 bases, leaving 18 bases between the germline ends. The germline gives CDR1 SGHRS, CDR2 YFSETQ. The CDR3 totals 16 residues.

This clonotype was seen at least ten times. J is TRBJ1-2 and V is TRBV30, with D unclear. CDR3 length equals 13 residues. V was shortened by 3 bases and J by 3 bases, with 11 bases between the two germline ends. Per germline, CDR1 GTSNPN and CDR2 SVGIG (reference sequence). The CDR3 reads CAWSASAYYGYTF. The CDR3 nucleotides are TGTGCCTGGAGCGCATCAGCGTACTATGGCTACACCTTC.

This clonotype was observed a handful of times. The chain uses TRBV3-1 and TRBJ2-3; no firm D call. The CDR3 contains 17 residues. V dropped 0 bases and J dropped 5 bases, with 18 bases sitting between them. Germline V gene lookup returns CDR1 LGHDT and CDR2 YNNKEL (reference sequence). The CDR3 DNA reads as TGTGCCAGCAGCCAAGAGGGTGTTATTGAAGGCTTAGATACGCAGTATTTT. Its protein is CASSQEGVIEGLDTQYF.

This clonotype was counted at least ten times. CDR3 protein: CASSPDPSSYNSPLHF. The CDR3 DNA reads TGTGCCAGCTCACCGGACCCTAGCTCCTATAATTCACCCCTCCACTTT. This sequence joins TRBV18 and TRBJ1-6; unclear D gene. The CDR3 runs to 16 residues. Trimming took 3 bases from V and 0 from J, leaving 9 bases between them. The germline gives CDR1 KGHSH, CDR2 LQKENI. The full variable domain, completed using reference TRBV18 and TRBJ1-6, is NAGVMQNPRHLVRRRGQEARLRCSPMKGHSHVYWYRQLPEEGLKFMVYLQKENIIDESGMPKERFSAEFPKEGPSILRIQQVVRGDSAAYFCASSPDPSSYNSPLHFGNGTRLTVT.

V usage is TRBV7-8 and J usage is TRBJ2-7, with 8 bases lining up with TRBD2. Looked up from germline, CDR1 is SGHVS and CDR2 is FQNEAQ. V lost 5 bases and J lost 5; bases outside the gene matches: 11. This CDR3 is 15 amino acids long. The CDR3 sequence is CASSPIGTRQNEQYF. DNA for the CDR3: TGTGCCAGCAGCCCTATAGGGACTAGACAAAACGAGCAGTACTTC.

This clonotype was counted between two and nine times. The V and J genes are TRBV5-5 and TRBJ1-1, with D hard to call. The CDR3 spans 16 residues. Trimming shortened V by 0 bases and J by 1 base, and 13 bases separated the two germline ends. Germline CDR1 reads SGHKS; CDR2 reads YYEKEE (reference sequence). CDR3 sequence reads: CASSLAFSQRNTEAFF. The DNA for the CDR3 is TGTGCCAGCAGCTTGGCCTTTTCACAGAGGAACACTGAAGCTTTCTTT.

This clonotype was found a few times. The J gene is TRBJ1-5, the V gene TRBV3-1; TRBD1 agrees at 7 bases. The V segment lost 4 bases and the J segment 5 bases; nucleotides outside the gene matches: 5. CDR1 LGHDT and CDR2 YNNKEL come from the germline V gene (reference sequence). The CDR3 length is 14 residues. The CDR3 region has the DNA TGTGCCAGCAGCCCGGGACAGCGAGATCAGCCCCAGCATTTT. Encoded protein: CASSPGQRDQPQHF.

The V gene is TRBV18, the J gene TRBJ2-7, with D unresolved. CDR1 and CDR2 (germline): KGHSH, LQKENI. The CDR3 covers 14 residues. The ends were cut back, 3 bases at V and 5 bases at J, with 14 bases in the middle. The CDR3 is CASSPQPAGNEQYF. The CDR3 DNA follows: TGTGCCAGCTCACCCCAGCCCGCCGGCAACGAGCAGTACTTC.

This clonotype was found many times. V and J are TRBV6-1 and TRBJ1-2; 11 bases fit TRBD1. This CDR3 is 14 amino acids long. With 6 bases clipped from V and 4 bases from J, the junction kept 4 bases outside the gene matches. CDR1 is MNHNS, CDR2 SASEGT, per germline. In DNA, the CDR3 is TGTGCCAGCAGGGCCGGGACAGGGGGCTATGGCTACACCTTC. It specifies CASRAGTGGYGYTF.

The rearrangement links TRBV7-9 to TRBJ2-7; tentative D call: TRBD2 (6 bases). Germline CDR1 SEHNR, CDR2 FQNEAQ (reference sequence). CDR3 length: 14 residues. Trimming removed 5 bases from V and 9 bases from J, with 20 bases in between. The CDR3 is CASSPPGVAERQYF. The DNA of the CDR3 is TGTGCCAGCAGCCCACCGGGAGTTGCCGAGAGGCAGTACTTC.

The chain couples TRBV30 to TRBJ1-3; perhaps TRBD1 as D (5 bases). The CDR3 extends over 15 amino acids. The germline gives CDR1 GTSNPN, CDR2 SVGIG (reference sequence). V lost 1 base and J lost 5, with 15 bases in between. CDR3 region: CAWSARKGSRNTIYF. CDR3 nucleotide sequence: TGTGCCTGGAGTGCACGAAAGGGGTCGAGAAACACCATATATTTT.

CDR3 nucleotides: TGTGCCAGCAGTTTTACAGGGGGCGACTATGGCTACACCTTC. It is translated as CASSFTGGDYGYTF. The V gene is TRBV6-9, the J gene TRBJ1-2, with 9 bases lining up with TRBD1. CDR1 is MNHGY and CDR2 is SVAAGI in the germline V gene. The trim removed 4 bases at V and 3 bases at J, leaving 3 bases unmatched. The CDR3 runs to 14 residues.

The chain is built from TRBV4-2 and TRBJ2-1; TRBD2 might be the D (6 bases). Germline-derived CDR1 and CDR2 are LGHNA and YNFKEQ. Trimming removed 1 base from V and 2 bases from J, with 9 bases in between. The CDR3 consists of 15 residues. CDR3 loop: CASSQVGGTYNEQFF. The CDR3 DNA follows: TGTGCCAGCAGCCAAGTGGGGGGAACCTACAATGAGCAGTTCTTC.

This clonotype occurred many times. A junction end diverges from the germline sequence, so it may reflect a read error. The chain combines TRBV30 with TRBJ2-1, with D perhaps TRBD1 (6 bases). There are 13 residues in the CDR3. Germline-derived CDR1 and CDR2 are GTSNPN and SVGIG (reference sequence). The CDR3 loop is CAWSGQGYSEQFF. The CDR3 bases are TGTGCCTGGAGTGGGCAGGGGTACAGTGAGCAGTTCTTC.

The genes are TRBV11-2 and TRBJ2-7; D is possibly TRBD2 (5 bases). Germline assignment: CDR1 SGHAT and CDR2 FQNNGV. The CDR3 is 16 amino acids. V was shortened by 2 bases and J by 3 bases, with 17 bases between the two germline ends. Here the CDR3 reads CASSLMGAFGHYEQYF. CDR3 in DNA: TGTGCCAGCAGCTTAATGGGAGCGTTTGGTCACTACGAGCAGTACTTC. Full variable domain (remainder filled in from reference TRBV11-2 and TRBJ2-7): EAGVAQSPRYKIIEKRQSVAFWCNPISGHATLYWYQQILGQGPKLLIQFQNNGVVDDSQLPKDRFSAERLKGVDSTLKIQPAKLEDSAVYLCASSLMGAFGHYEQYFGPGTRLTVT.

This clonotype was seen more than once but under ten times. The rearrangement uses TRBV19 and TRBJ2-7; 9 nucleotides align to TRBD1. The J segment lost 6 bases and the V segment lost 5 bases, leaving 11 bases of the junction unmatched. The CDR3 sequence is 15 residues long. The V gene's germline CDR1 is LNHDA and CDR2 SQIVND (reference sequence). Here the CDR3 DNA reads TGTGCCAGTAGTGAGCAAGCATCGACAGGGGGCGAGCAGTACTTC. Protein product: CASSEQASTGGEQYF.

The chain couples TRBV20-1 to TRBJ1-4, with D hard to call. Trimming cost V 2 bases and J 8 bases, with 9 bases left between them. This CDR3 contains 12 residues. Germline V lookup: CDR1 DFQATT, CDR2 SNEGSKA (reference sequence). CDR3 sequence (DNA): TGCAGTGCTAGACAGGACGGGGAAAAACTGTTTTTT. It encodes CSARQDGEKLFF.

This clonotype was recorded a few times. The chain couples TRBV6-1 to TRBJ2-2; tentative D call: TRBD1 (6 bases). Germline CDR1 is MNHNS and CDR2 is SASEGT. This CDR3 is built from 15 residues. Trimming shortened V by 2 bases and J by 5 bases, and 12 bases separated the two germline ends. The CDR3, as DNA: TGTGCCAGCAGTGAACGTGACAGGTTTACCGGGGAGCTGTTTTTT. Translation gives CASSERDRFTGELFF.

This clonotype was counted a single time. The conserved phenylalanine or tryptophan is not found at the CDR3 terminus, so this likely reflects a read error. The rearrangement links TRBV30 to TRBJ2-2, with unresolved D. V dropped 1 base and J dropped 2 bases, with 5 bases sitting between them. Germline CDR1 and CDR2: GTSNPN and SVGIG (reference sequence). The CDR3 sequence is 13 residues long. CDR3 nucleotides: TGTGCCTGGAGTGCGTTAAACACCGGGGAGCTGTTTCTT. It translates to CAWSALNTGELFL.

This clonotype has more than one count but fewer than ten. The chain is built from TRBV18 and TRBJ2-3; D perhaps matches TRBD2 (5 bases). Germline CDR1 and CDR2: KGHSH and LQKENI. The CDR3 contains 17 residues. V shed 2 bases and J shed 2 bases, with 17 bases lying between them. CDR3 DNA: TGTGCCAGCTCACCAAGGGTGGCAGGCCGGGACACAGATACGCAGTATTTT. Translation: CASSPRVAGRDTDTQYF.

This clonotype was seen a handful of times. The CDR3 DNA sequence: TGTGCCACTCAACCCGTCGGGGGCTCCTACAATGAGCAGTTCTTC. Translated, it gives CATQPVGGSYNEQFF. The J gene is TRBJ2-1, the V gene TRBV5-8, with a possible D match to TRBD2 (6 bases). Germline V lookup: CDR1 SGHTS, CDR2 YDEGEE. The CDR3 is made up of 15 amino acids. Trimming stripped 9 bases from V and 0 bases from J, with 16 bases between.

The CDR3 nucleotides read TGTGCCAGCATTGGGGGGGACACTGAAGCTTTCTTT. Translation: CASIGGDTEAFF. V gene TRBV27 combines with J gene TRBJ1-1, with a possible D match to TRBD1 (5 bases). The germline CDR1 and CDR2 sequences are MNHEY and SMNVEV (reference sequence). V dropped 7 bases and J dropped 3 bases, with 9 bases sitting between them. The CDR3 spans 12 residues.

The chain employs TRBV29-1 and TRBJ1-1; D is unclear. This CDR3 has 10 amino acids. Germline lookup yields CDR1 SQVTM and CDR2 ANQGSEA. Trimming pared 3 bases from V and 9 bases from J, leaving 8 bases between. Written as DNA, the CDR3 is TGCAGCGTTGATGAACAGAAAGCTTTCTTT. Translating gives CSVDEQKAFF.

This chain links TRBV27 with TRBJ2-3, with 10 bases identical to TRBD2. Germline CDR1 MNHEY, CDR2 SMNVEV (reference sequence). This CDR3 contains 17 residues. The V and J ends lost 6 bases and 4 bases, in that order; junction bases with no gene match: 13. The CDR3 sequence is CASSPLSLAGVPDTQYF. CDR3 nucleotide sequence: TGTGCCAGCAGCCCCCTTAGTCTAGCGGGAGTCCCAGATACGCAGTATTTT.